The 9 T cell receptor beta chains presented below share a single source sample, sequenced in a study of tumor-infiltrating lymphocytes in localized non-small cell lung cancer (dated by TCRdb to about 2021). The method was the immunoSEQ multiplex PCR assay. TCRdb retrieved this table from immuneACCESS and kept in-frame rearrangements only. Not all clones are present; in checked studies, unresolved V genes account for under half, and no reason is known for the remainder. This sample gives about 23,000 clones in total; roughly 63% of them show up just once. Jointly, the top ten make up roughly 15% of the sample. The sample consisted of lung tumor tissue. All receptors derive from a human donor with non-small cell lung cancer.

The genes are TRBV2 and TRBJ1-2, with 8 bases fitting TRBD1. Germline trimming cut 9 bases from V and 1 base from J; bases unmatched to any gene: 1. The CDR3 runs 12 residues. Per the germline V gene, CDR1 is SNHLY and CDR2 is FYNNEI. The DNA of the CDR3 is TGTGCCAGTGGACAGGGTAACTATGGCTACACCTTC. This sequence encodes CASGQGNYGYTF.

V and J are TRBV7-2 and TRBJ2-1; 8 bases fit TRBD2. Germline trimming cut 5 bases from V and 8 bases from J; bases unmatched to any gene: 11. The CDR3 contains 15 residues. Looked up from germline, CDR1 is SGHTA and CDR2 is FQGNSA. CDR3 DNA: TGTGCCAGCAGCCCCGAGATGGTAGCGGGACATGAGCAGTTCTTC. It translates to CASSPEMVAGHEQFF.

This clone was detected only a few times. This chain connects TRBV19 to TRBJ1-5; 7 nucleotides agree with TRBD1. This CDR3 comprises 21 residues. The junction had 22 bases not matched to a gene; V was cut back by 5 bases and J by 0 bases. In germline, CDR1 is LNHDA, CDR2 SQIVND (reference sequence). The CDR3 DNA reads TGTGCCAGTAGTCCTCACCTCAAAGACAGGGTGAATAGATATAGCAATCAGCCCCAGCATTTT. As protein: CASSPHLKDRVNRYSNQPQHF.

The chain uses TRBV19 and TRBJ1-1; a possible D gene is TRBD1 (6 bases). This CDR3 is built from 14 residues. V was clipped by 10 bases and J by 6 bases, with 21 bases between them. Germline CDR1 and CDR2: LNHDA and SQIVND (reference sequence). CDR3: CATKGGQVKAEAFF. CDR3 in DNA: TGTGCCACCAAAGGGGGGCAGGTCAAGGCTGAAGCTTTCTTT.

This clone came up a few times. The chain links TRBV28 to TRBJ1-1; 8 nucleotides align to TRBD1. The V segment lost 3 bases and the J segment 4 bases; nucleotides outside the gene matches: 7. The CDR3 consists of 15 residues. The germline gives CDR1 MDHEN, CDR2 SYDVKM. CDR3: CASSLVDRVGTEAFF. In DNA, the CDR3 is TGTGCCAGCAGTTTGGTGGACAGGGTGGGCACTGAAGCTTTCTTT.

This clone appeared once. DNA of the CDR3: TGCGCCAGCAGCCAAGCCATACCCAGGGGGGGAGCTTCAGGCTACACCTTC. This gives the protein CASSQAIPRGGASGYTF. V usage is TRBV4-1 and J usage is TRBJ1-2; 7 positions match TRBD1. The CDR3 runs 17 residues. Germline V lookup: CDR1 MGHRA, CDR2 YSYEKL. Trimming cost V 1 base and J 8 bases; bases outside gene matches: 16.

This rearrangement joins TRBV27 to TRBJ1-4; possible D gene TRBD1, 6 bases. Germline V lookup: CDR1 MNHEY, CDR2 SMNVEV (reference sequence). The CDR3 loop spans 12 amino acids. V was clipped by 6 bases and J by 14 bases, with 16 bases between them. The CDR3: CASSRTPTGLFF. DNA for the CDR3: TGTGCCAGCAGCCGGACTCCCACAGGGCTGTTTTTT. Together with reference TRBV27 and TRBJ1-4, the CDR3 gives the full variable domain: EAQVTQNPRYLITVTGKKLTVTCSQNMNHEYMSWYRQDPGLGLRQIYYSMNVEVTDKGDVPEGYKVSRKEKRNFPLILESPSPNQTSLYFCASSRTPTGLFFGSGTQLSVL.

The V gene is TRBV14, the J gene TRBJ2-3, with unresolved D. Trimming removed 3 bases from V and 7 bases from J, with 11 bases in between. Per germline, CDR1 SGHDN and CDR2 FVKESK. The CDR3 has 13 residues. The CDR3 coding sequence is TGTGCCAGCAGCCAGTTCGCACAAAATACGCAGTATTTT. The encoded protein is CASSQFAQNTQYF. The whole variable domain, remainder taken from reference TRBV14 and TRBJ2-3, is EAGVTQFPSHSVIEKGQTVTLRCDPISGHDNLYWYRRVMGKEIKFLLHFVKESKQDESGMPNNRFLAERTGGTYSTLKVQPAELEDSGVYFCASSQFAQNTQYFGPGTRLTVL.

Comments on this clone: One end of the junction varies from germline; a read error may be responsible. The chain carries TRBV5-5 and TRBJ2-1; 8 bases fit TRBD2. Germline CDR1 and CDR2: SGHKS and YYEKEE (reference sequence). The CDR3 has 17 residues. DNA of the CDR3: TGCGCCAGCAGCCAAGAGTTGGCGGGAGGCCCCTACAATGAGCAGTTCTTC. It translates to CASSQELAGGPYNEQFF. Variable domain in full (rest from reference TRBV5-5 and TRBJ2-1): DAGVTQSPTHLIKTRGQQVTLRCSPISGHKSVSWYQQVLGQGPQFIFQYYEKEERGRGNFPDRFSARQFPNYSSELNVNALLLGDSALYLCASSQELAGGPYNEQFFGPGTRLTVL.